This T cell receptor beta chain was obtained from a study of cytomegalovirus exposure and HLA in healthy donors. The PCR employed 60 Vbeta primers together with 13 Jbeta primers. Here immunoSEQ multiplex PCR was the method, and the copy in TCRdb shows in-frame clones only, minus some. This sample has 100,000 or so clones, with around 75% found just once. In regard to this clone: Its antigen is not identified. An end of the junction does not agree with germline; a read error may underlie this.

Donors were nominally healthy when sampled, though unrecorded immune exposures were likely. Findings of the study overall: Common viral pathogens seemed, in a later analysis, to connect with several of the most significant clusters. Highest at DRB1 and lowest at HLA-C, TCR association rates differed among HLA loci in a later analysis.

The sequenced material came from PBMCs. The receptor was isolated from a man aged 30 to 39 in good health and CMV-seronegative.

The DNA for the CDR3 is TGTGCCAGTGGTATATACAGGGGGCAGGACACTGAAGCTTTCTTT. Protein product: CASGIYRGQDTEAFF. The J gene is TRBJ1-1, the V gene TRBV19; 9 nucleotides agree with TRBD1. The V gene's germline CDR1 is LNHDA and CDR2 SQIVND (reference sequence). The CDR3 contains 15 residues.